The 27 T cell receptor beta chains below come from one sample, sequenced in a study of T cell responses to AZD1222 COVID-19 vaccine. Produced via immunoSEQ multiplex PCR; TCRdb's table is partial and in-frame only. The table lists approximately 110,000 clones, nearly 90% of them singletons. Material: peripheral blood, obtained on day 0 of AZD1222 vaccination. The receptors come from an adult in good health.

The V and J genes are TRBV19 and TRBJ1-2; possible D gene TRBD1, 6 bases. Trimming shortened V by 7 bases and J by 8 bases, and 20 bases separated the two germline ends. The CDR3 has 14 amino acids. Germline assignment: CDR1 LNHDA and CDR2 SQIVND (reference sequence). The CDR3, as DNA: TGTGCCAGTACTCCGGACAGCCGAACCTGGGGCTACACCTTC. Its translation: CASTPDSRTWGYTF.

This chain uses TRBV18 with TRBJ2-1; D is perhaps TRBD1 or TRBD2 (5 bases each). Trimming took 2 bases from V and 4 from J, leaving 12 bases between them. The germline V gene encodes CDR1 KGHSH and CDR2 LQKENI. CDR3 size: 15 residues. The CDR3 sequence: CASSPSEGLYNEQFF. The CDR3 bases are TGTGCCAGCTCACCAAGTGAGGGGCTATACAATGAGCAGTTCTTC.

This clone was recorded a few times. The chain is built from TRBV2 and TRBJ1-5; D gene uncertain. CDR3 length: 13 amino acids. V lost 5 bases and J 3 bases, leaving 8 bases between the germline ends. Looked up from germline, CDR1 is SNHLY and CDR2 is FYNNEI. The CDR3 protein is CASSYMINQPQHF. For the CDR3, the DNA is TGTGCCAGCAGTTATATGATCAATCAGCCCCAGCATTTT. Drawing the rest from reference TRBV2 and TRBJ1-5, the complete variable domain is EPEVTQTPSHQVTQMGQEVILRCVPISNHLYFYWYRQILGQKVEFLVSFYNNEISEKSEIFDDQFSVERPDGSNFTLKIRSTKLEDSAMYFCASSYMINQPQHFGDGTRLSIL.

V is TRBV27 and J is TRBJ2-3; D tentatively reads TRBD1 or TRBD2 (7 bases each). The germline gives CDR1 MNHEY, CDR2 SMNVEV (reference sequence). V shed 5 bases and J shed 1 base, with 16 bases lying between them. This CDR3 is 16 amino acids long. The CDR3 coding sequence is TGTGCCAGCAGTCCAGGGGGGGCCTTGGGCACAGATACGCAGTATTTT. Protein sequence: CASSPGGALGTDTQYF.

This clone has only a few counts. The chain is built from TRBV19 and TRBJ2-5; D is ambiguous. Germline assignment: CDR1 LNHDA and CDR2 SQIVND (reference sequence). Trimming removed 4 bases from V and 5 bases from J, with 11 bases in between. CDR3 length: 13 residues. The CDR3 loop reads CASSTSIWETQYF. The DNA of the CDR3 is TGTGCCAGTAGTACCAGTATCTGGGAGACCCAGTACTTC.

This chain links TRBV3-1 (or the pseudogene TRBV3-2) with TRBJ2-1; perhaps TRBD1 as D (6 bases). The germline V gene has CDR1 LGHDT and CDR2 YNNKEL (reference sequence). The CDR3 runs to 15 residues. The V gene lost 6 bases and the J gene lost 6 bases, with 18 bases spanning the gap. The chain's CDR3 is CASSQRGTPPNEQFF. In nucleotides, the CDR3 is TGTGCCAGCAGTCAAAGGGGGACGCCCCCCAATGAGCAGTTCTTC.

The chain links TRBV6-5 to TRBJ1-1, with D hard to call. CDR1 is MNHEY and CDR2 is SVGAGI in the germline V gene. This CDR3 is built from 13 residues. Trimming cost V 4 bases and J 0 bases, with 6 bases left between them. As DNA, the CDR3 is TGTGCCAGCAGTTTGGACCTGAACACTGAAGCTTTCTTT. Translating it yields CASSLDLNTEAFF.

This clone was recorded only once. The J gene is TRBJ1-1, the V gene TRBV28; the match to TRBD1 covers 7 bases. Germline loops: CDR1 MDHEN, CDR2 SYDVKM. CDR3 length: 14 residues. Losses at the gene ends were 3 bases for V and 6 bases for J; bases not matched to a gene: 7. The CDR3 nucleotides are TGTGCCAGCAGTTTGACAGGGTCTTGGGCTGAAGCTTTCTTT. Translation: CASSLTGSWAEAFF.

The V gene is TRBV19, the J gene TRBJ1-5; the D is unclear. V was pared by 1 base and J by 0 bases, with 7 bases between. Germline V gives CDR1 LNHDA, CDR2 SQIVND (reference sequence). There are 15 residues in the CDR3. The CDR3 loop is CASSIAGLSNQPQHF. In DNA, the CDR3 is TGTGCCAGTAGTATAGCAGGTCTTAGCAATCAGCCCCAGCATTTT.

The chain is built from TRBV10-2 and TRBJ2-7; D gene unclear. V lost 5 bases and J 3 bases, leaving 11 bases between the germline ends. Germline V gives CDR1 WSHSY, CDR2 SAAADI. The CDR3 loop spans 13 amino acids. The CDR3 is CASSQQYNYEQYF. The DNA of the CDR3 is TGCGCCAGCAGTCAGCAGTACAACTACGAGCAGTACTTC.

The chain combines TRBV5-6 with TRBJ2-5, with TRBD1 matching 7 bases. J was trimmed by 1 base and V by 4 bases; bases with no gene match: 1. This CDR3 region has 13 residues. CDR1 and CDR2 from the germline V gene are SGHDT and YYEEEE. The CDR3 protein is CASSPGGQETQYF. The CDR3, as DNA: TGTGCCAGCAGCCCAGGGGGCCAAGAGACCCAGTACTTC.

V gene TRBV18 combines with J gene TRBJ2-5; tentatively, D is TRBD1 or TRBD2 (7 bases each). CDR3 length: 19 residues. From germline, CDR1 is KGHSH and CDR2 LQKENI. Trimming pared 5 bases from V and 4 bases from J, leaving 29 bases between. CDR3 amino acids: CASSFQPASGTNRGETQYF. The CDR3 DNA is TGTGCCAGCTCATTCCAGCCGGCTAGCGGTACGAACAGGGGAGAGACCCAGTACTTC.

The genes are TRBV6-5 and TRBJ1-2; 8 bases line up with TRBD1. The V and J ends lost 2 bases and 7 bases, in that order; junction bases with no gene match: 6. Germline values: CDR1 MNHEY, CDR2 SVGAGI. The CDR3 has 14 amino acids. CDR3 nucleotide sequence: TGTGCCAGCAGTTACAGGCAGGGGGCAGGTGGCTACACCTTC. Translation: CASSYRQGAGGYTF.

The chain links TRBV24-1 to TRBJ1-5, with 10 bases aligning to TRBD1. The germline CDR1 and CDR2 sequences are KGHDR and SFDVKD. The V segment lost 5 bases and the J segment 2 bases; nucleotides outside the gene matches: 5. The CDR3 contains 16 residues. The CDR3 region has the DNA TGTGCCACCAGTGCCTCCGGGACAGGGGGCAATCAGCCCCAGCATTTT. It is translated as CATSASGTGGNQPQHF.

This clone has only one observation. The chain employs TRBV28 and TRBJ2-1, with D perhaps TRBD1 (6 bases). There are 16 residues in the CDR3. V gave up 2 bases and J gave up 4 bases, with 15 bases separating them. Germline V gene data show CDR1 as MDHEN and CDR2 as SYDVKM. CDR3 sequence (DNA): TGTGCCAGCAGTTTACCCAGATTCGACAGGTACAATGAGCAGTTCTTC. Translation gives CASSLPRFDRYNEQFF.

The chain combines TRBV30 with TRBJ1-2, with D unclear. With 0 bases removed from V and 5 bases from J, the gap between germline ends came to 10 bases. Germline CDR1 GTSNPN, CDR2 SVGIG (reference sequence). The CDR3 is 13 amino acids. In nucleotides, the CDR3 is TGTGCCTGGAGTGTATCCACGGGATATGGCTACACCTTC. Encoded protein: CAWSVSTGYGYTF. Drawing the rest from reference TRBV30 and TRBJ1-2, the complete variable domain is SQTIHQWPATLVQPVGSPLSLECTVEGTSNPNLYWYRQAAGRGLQLLFYSVGIGQISSEVPQNLSASRPQDRQFILSSKKLLLSDSGFYLCAWSVSTGYGYTFGSGTRLTVV.

CDR3 loop: CAISDSEGGSYNEQFF. For the CDR3, the DNA is TGTGCCATCAGTGACTCAGAGGGCGGGTCCTACAATGAGCAGTTCTTC. The chain uses TRBV10-3 and TRBJ2-1; D perhaps matches TRBD2 (5 bases). This CDR3 has 16 amino acids. Per the germline V gene, CDR1 is ENHRY and CDR2 is SYGVKD. The V gene lost 3 bases and the J gene lost 1 base, with 13 bases spanning the gap.

V and J are TRBV11-2 and TRBJ1-1; D is perhaps TRBD1 (5 bases). The CDR3 sequence is 16 residues long. CDR1 is SGHAT and CDR2 is FQNNGV in the germline V gene. Trimming left V 3 bases short and J 2 bases short, with 16 bases between. The CDR3 DNA follows: TGTGCCAGCAGCTTGGAGTTCGGGGCCAGAAACACTGAAGCTTTCTTT. This sequence encodes CASSLEFGARNTEAFF.

The V call is TRBV4-1, the J call TRBJ1-3; 8 bases match TRBD1. J was trimmed by 4 bases and V by 1 base; bases with no gene match: 9. The CDR3 is 17 amino acids. Germline loops: CDR1 MGHRA, CDR2 YSYEKL. The CDR3 loop is CASSQAVDRDGGNTIYF. CDR3 DNA: TGCGCCAGCAGCCAAGCGGTGGACAGGGATGGAGGAAACACCATATATTTT.

This clone has just one count. This chain joins TRBV10-3 and TRBJ2-7, with 8 bases aligning to TRBD1. Germline V lookup: CDR1 ENHRY, CDR2 SYGVKD. Losses at the gene ends were 2 bases for V and 2 bases for J; bases not matched to a gene: 11. This CDR3 region has 17 residues. The CDR3 is CAISELSMTGVPYEQYF. CDR3 nucleotide sequence: TGTGCCATCAGTGAGCTATCAATGACAGGGGTTCCCTACGAGCAGTACTTC.

The chain carries TRBV19 and TRBJ1-3, with D uncertain. The length of the CDR3 is 14 residues. Between the trimmed V and J ends, which lost 6 bases and 0 bases, there was a span of 9 bases. Germline V lookup: CDR1 LNHDA, CDR2 SQIVND (reference sequence). The CDR3 region is CASSPTISGNTIYF. Here the CDR3 DNA reads TGTGCCAGTAGCCCGACCATCTCTGGAAACACCATATATTTT.

The CDR3 loop reads CASSIAGPPLSYEQYF. For the CDR3, the DNA is TGTGCCAGTAGTATTGCAGGACCTCCTCTCTCCTACGAGCAGTACTTC. V gene TRBV19 combines with J gene TRBJ2-7, with D unresolved. The CDR3 has 16 residues. The germline gives CDR1 LNHDA, CDR2 SQIVND (reference sequence). V lost 3 bases and J lost 0, with 15 bases in between.

The CDR3 DNA follows: TGTGCCAGCAGTTACTCGACCGGGATACAAGAGACCCAGTACTTC. It specifies CASSYSTGIQETQYF. The chain has TRBV6-5 and TRBJ2-5; D possibly corresponds to TRBD2 (5 bases). The CDR3 sequence is 15 residues long. CDR1 and CDR2 from the germline V gene are MNHEY and SVGAGI. The V and J ends lost 0 bases and 2 bases respectively, with 10 bases between them.

The chain combines TRBV7-9 with TRBJ2-7; D not resolved. V was trimmed by 1 base and J by 2 bases, leaving 9 bases between them. Germline CDR1 is SEHNR and CDR2 is FQNEAQ (reference sequence). The CDR3 runs to 14 residues. Here the CDR3 reads CASSLVDRAYEQYF. The DNA for the CDR3 is TGTGCCAGCAGCTTAGTGGACCGAGCCTACGAGCAGTACTTC.

This chain links TRBV5-6 with TRBJ2-7; possible D gene TRBD1, 7 bases. CDR3 length: 13 residues. The germline CDR1 and CDR2 sequences are SGHDT and YYEEEE. Trimming took off 6 bases at V and 4 bases at J, with 14 bases between the two ends. CDR3 bases: TGTGCCAGCAAGAGGCAGGGGGGATACGAGCAGTACTTC. It encodes CASKRQGGYEQYF.

This sequence joins TRBV19 and TRBJ1-1; 8 bases are shared with TRBD1. Germline V gene sequence: CDR1 LNHDA, CDR2 SQIVND (reference sequence). V shed 5 bases and J 6 bases; nucleotides not matched to a gene: 8. The CDR3 contains 14 residues. CDR3 sequence reads: CASSSRTGISEAFF. CDR3 DNA: TGTGCCAGTAGTTCCCGGACAGGGATTTCTGAAGCTTTCTTT.

The rearrangement uses TRBV19 and TRBJ1-2; no clear D gene. CDR3 length: 17 residues. The germline gives CDR1 LNHDA, CDR2 SQIVND (reference sequence). With 3 bases removed from V and 5 bases from J, the gap between germline ends came to 22 bases. The CDR3: CASSIGQVYAGRYGYTF. The CDR3 bases are TGTGCCAGTAGTATTGGCCAGGTCTATGCTGGTCGGTATGGCTACACCTTC.